A single T cell receptor beta chain is shown here with its context. Its specific antigen is unknown. Within one base of it there is no much larger clone, and no base qualities were kept. These data originate in a study of blood T cell repertoires in COVID-19 (dated by TCRdb to 2019 to 2021). Regarding the study in general: Collaborator samples came from the United States, Italy and Spain and covered acute and convalescent phases of COVID-19. The material from the prospective study consisted of cDNA or gDNA derived from T cells, B-cell-depleted T cells, or PBMCs. Subjects who had been exposed to COVID-19, were actively infected with it, or had recovered from it provided the deeply sampled blood TCRbeta repertoires that made up the dataset. A freely available public database, intended as a resource for researchers studying the immune response to SARS-CoV-2, is where the repertoires were released. Samples were obtained from the ongoing ImmuneRACE study (first 160 participants) and from over 1,000 subjects provided by 6 global collaborators. The sample metadata nearly always contained a de-identified subject ID, COVID-19 status, age in years and sex. Where available, HLA class I and class II types were taken from metadata supplied by the sample provider and were not determined by assay-based typing. Results the study describes overall, beyond this receptor: The amount of clinical and demographic metadata varied by source and participant and was provided uncurated.

TCRbeta CDR3 regions were amplified from genomic DNA using the immunoSEQ Assay, a bias-controlled multiplex PCR. As for the authors' bioinformatics: The number of nucleated cells in each sample was estimated by amplification of reference gene primers within the assay. Sequence reads were collapsed and filtered to measure the absolute abundance of every unique TCRbeta CDR3 rearrangement. For each sample, productive Simpson clonality was calculated as the square root of Simpson's diversity index across productive rearrangements. TCRdb obtained this table from immuneACCESS and retained in-frame rearrangements with V and J assigned. These tables miss some clones; where compared with another copy, unresolved V genes account for less than half of the shortfall, and the remainder is unexplained. Clonal size and the V and J genes are those of that table, whereas D and trimming came from the DNA. Here the sample has roughly 220,000 clones; about four fifths occur a single time. The ten largest clones add up to roughly 3% of the sample.

CDR1 LGHDT and CDR2 YNNKEL are derived from the germline V gene (reference sequence). The V end loses 0 bases and the J end loses 3 bases, and a stretch of 15 bases separates them. Inclusive of the bounding cysteine and phenylalanine, the CDR3 is 17 residues long. Here the CDR3 DNA is all that survives: 51 bases in frame from base 1. Another Seattle source contributed samples from volunteer blood donors who had recovered from COVID-19. Whole blood was collected in K2EDTA tubes by collaborating institutions according to the institutions' own protocols. For TCRbeta analysis, collaborator samples were shipped as frozen whole blood, as isolated PBMCs, or as DNA extracted from either sample type.

This chain is built from TRBV3-1 (or the pseudogene TRBV3-2) and TRBJ1-5; TRBD1 is a possible D gene, resting on 6 matching bases. The TCR originated in a woman in her 30s who had recovered from COVID-19. The source material was peripheral blood. The DNA sequence is TGTGCCAGCAGCCAAGACCCCCCGACAGGAATCAATCAGCCCCAGCATTTT. This gives the protein CASSQDPPTGINQPQHF.